This is a list of T cell receptor beta chains from one sample in a study of blood T cell repertoires in COVID-19. Sequenced by immunoSEQ multiplex PCR; TCRdb stores in-frame clones only, minus some. The data contain about 230,000 clones, 75% to 85% of them seen just once; the ten biggest clones take up around 1.3%. Sequencing input: peripheral blood. These receptors originate from a woman in her 30s with COVID-19, enrolled during active disease. CDR3s include the opening cysteine and the closing phenylalanine or tryptophan. Fields, in order: CDR3 DNA, CDR3 protein, V gene, clone size, J gene, D gene. The D gene is left open where the match is weak. Expanded clones get a size class; other rows say once, few or many, or leave the size out.

DNA: TGTGCCAGGGGGAAATACGGGAGAGTTACCTACGAGCAGTACTTC
CDR3: CARGKYGRVTYEQYF
V: TRBV21-1
size: once
J: TRBJ2-7
D: -

DNA: TGTGCCAGCAGCGGGACGGGACAGGGAACCTACGAGCAGTACTTC
CDR3: CASSGTGQGTYEQYF
V: TRBV5-4
size: -
J: TRBJ2-7
D: TRBD1

DNA: TGTGCCAGCAGCTTGGGTACCTGGACAGGGAAAAACTACGAGCAGTACTTC
CDR3: CASSLGTWTGKNYEQYF
V: TRBV5-8
size: -
J: TRBJ2-7
D: TRBD1

DNA: TGTGCCAGCAGCTTAGGACTAGCGGGAGAGGATGAGACCCAGTACTTC
CDR3: CASSLGLAGEDETQYF
V: TRBV11-2
size: -
J: TRBJ2-5
D: TRBD2

DNA: TGTGCCAGCAGCCTAACAACAGGGGGCGCCACCGGGGAGCTGTTTTTT
CDR3: CASSLTTGGATGELFF
V: TRBV6-6
size: -
J: TRBJ2-2
D: TRBD1

DNA: TGTGCCTTGTGCAGTGGCACTGAAGCTTTCTTT
CDR3: CALCSGTEAFF
V: TRBV30
size: -
J: TRBJ1-1
D: -

DNA: TGTGCCAGCAGCTTACAGGGGGGTCCCACTGAAGCTTTCTTT
CDR3: CASSLQGGPTEAFF
V: TRBV7-9
size: -
J: TRBJ1-1
D: TRBD1

DNA: TGTGCCAGCAGCTTACGGACAGGCTATGGCTACACCTTC
CDR3: CASSLRTGYGYTF
V: TRBV7-8
size: -
J: TRBJ1-2
D: TRBD1

DNA: TGTGCCAGCATGGCGAGCGGGATGAGTGGTACGCAGTATTTT
CDR3: CASMASGMSGTQYF
V: TRBV6-5
size: -
J: TRBJ2-3
D: TRBD2

DNA: TGTGCCAGTAGTACCACCGACAGGGGGCTGACAACAGATACGCAGTATTTT
CDR3: CASSTTDRGLTTDTQYF
V: TRBV19
size: -
J: TRBJ2-3
D: TRBD1

DNA: TGTGCCAGTAGTATGATGAGCGGGAGAGGCACCGGGGAGCTGTTTTTT
CDR3: CASSMMSGRGTGELFF
V: TRBV19
size: -
J: TRBJ2-2
D: TRBD2

DNA: TGTGCCAGCAGGCGATGGTACGAGCAGTACTTC
CDR3: CASRRWYEQYF
V: TRBV28
size: few
J: TRBJ2-7
D: -

DNA: TGTGCCAGCAGGGAACTAGCGGGACTTTCCTACAATGAGCAATTCTTC
CDR3: CASRELAGLSYNEQFF
V: TRBV27
size: once
J: TRBJ2-1
D: TRBD2

DNA: TGTGCCAGCAGCTTAATCGCAGGGGCCCAAGAGACCCAGTACTTC
CDR3: CASSLIAGAQETQYF
V: TRBV7-3
size: -
J: TRBJ2-5
D: -

DNA: TGTGCCAGTAGTATTTGGGGGGCTGAAGCTTTCTTT
CDR3: CASSIWGAEAFF
V: TRBV19
size: few
J: TRBJ1-1
D: -

DNA: TGTGCCAGCAGCTTAGATCCCTGGACAGAAGGGAACTACGAGCAGTACTTC
CDR3: CASSLDPWTEGNYEQYF
V: TRBV11-2
size: -
J: TRBJ2-7
D: -

DNA: TGTGCCAGCAGTTACGAGCGGGGAACCTACGAGCAGTACTTC
CDR3: CASSYERGTYEQYF
V: TRBV6-5
size: -
J: TRBJ2-7
D: TRBD2

DNA: TGTGCCAGCAGCCGAGGGGACACATATAGCAATCAGCCCCAGCATTTT
CDR3: CASSRGDTYSNQPQHF
V: TRBV3-1/TRBV3-2
size: -
J: TRBJ1-5
D: -

DNA: TGTGCCAGCAGCATAACCGGGACACCATTCCAAGAGACCCAGTACTTC
CDR3: CASSITGTPFQETQYF
V: TRBV14
size: -
J: TRBJ2-5
D: -

DNA: TGTGCCAGTAGTAACGGAGGGCTCGCAGTTAGGGAGCAGTACTTC
CDR3: CASSNGGLAVREQYF
V: TRBV5-6
size: -
J: TRBJ2-7
D: -

DNA: TGTGCCAGCAGCTCCGACAGGCCGCTTGGGAAAAAAGACTACACCTTC
CDR3: CASSSDRPLGKKDYTF
V: TRBV7-2
size: -
J: TRBJ1-2
D: -

DNA: TGTGCCAGCAGCTCCCCTATCGAGCCGGGACAGGGGAATGATGGCTACACCTTC
CDR3: CASSSPIEPGQGNDGYTF
V: TRBV7-9
size: -
J: TRBJ1-2
D: TRBD1

DNA: TGTGCCAGCAGTTACTCGTCCCGGGACTCAAATGAAAAACTGTTTTTT
CDR3: CASSYSSRDSNEKLFF
V: TRBV6-2/TRBV6-3
size: -
J: TRBJ1-4
D: -

DNA: TGTGCCAGCAGCTTCAGCGCAACTAATGAAAAACTGTTTTTT
CDR3: CASSFSATNEKLFF
V: TRBV6-6
size: -
J: TRBJ1-4
D: -

DNA: TGTGCCAGCAGGGGACAGAATTTAGCTGCTTTCTTT
CDR3: CASRGQNLAAFF
V: TRBV6-5
size: -
J: TRBJ1-1
D: TRBD1

DNA: TGTGCCAGCAGGAAATCACGGGGGGAGACAGATGGCAAAAACATTCAGTACTTC
CDR3: CASRKSRGETDGKNIQYF
V: TRBV27
size: -
J: TRBJ2-4
D: TRBD2

DNA: TGCGCCAGCAGCCAAGGAGGTATTAACTATGGCTACACCTTC
CDR3: CASSQGGINYGYTF
V: TRBV4-1
size: -
J: TRBJ1-2
D: -

DNA: TGTGCCAGCAGCTCGGACAGGGGAGGGCAGCCCCAGCATTTT
CDR3: CASSSDRGGQPQHF
V: TRBV7-9
size: -
J: TRBJ1-5
D: TRBD1

DNA: TGTGCCAGCAGCCAGGGCGCTGGCGCTGAAGCTTTCTTT
CDR3: CASSQGAGAEAFF
V: TRBV3-1/TRBV3-2
size: -
J: TRBJ1-1
D: -

DNA: TGTGCCAGCAGCCCGGGAGCCTCTGAGCAGTTCTTC
CDR3: CASSPGASEQFF
V: TRBV27
size: -
J: TRBJ2-1
D: -

DNA: TGTGCCAGTAGTACCCGACAGGGGATCGGCACAGATACGCAGTATTTT
CDR3: CASSTRQGIGTDTQYF
V: TRBV19
size: -
J: TRBJ2-3
D: TRBD1

DNA: TGTGCCAGCAGCGGCCTGGGAGCCGAGCAGTACTTC
CDR3: CASSGLGAEQYF
V: TRBV7-9
size: -
J: TRBJ2-7
D: -

DNA: TGTGCCAGCAGCCAACTCCCTCCAGGGGGCCAAGAGACCCAGTACTTC
CDR3: CASSQLPPGGQETQYF
V: TRBV6-6
size: few
J: TRBJ2-5
D: TRBD1

DNA: TGTGCCAGCAGCGCGAGCGGGACTGAGCAGTTCTTC
CDR3: CASSASGTEQFF
V: TRBV9
size: -
J: TRBJ2-1
D: TRBD2

DNA: TGTGCCAGCCACCTGGAGCTAGCGGGAGTCAATGAGCAGTTCTTC
CDR3: CASHLELAGVNEQFF
V: TRBV7-9
size: -
J: TRBJ2-1
D: TRBD2

DNA: TGTGCCAGCAGTGAACCGGGACAGCCGAATGAAAAACTGTTTTTT
CDR3: CASSEPGQPNEKLFF
V: TRBV6-1
size: -
J: TRBJ1-4
D: TRBD1

DNA: TGTGCCAGCAGCACAGGGGGAAGCAATCAGCCCCAGCATTTT
CDR3: CASSTGGSNQPQHF
V: TRBV28
size: -
J: TRBJ1-5
D: TRBD1

DNA: TGCGCCAGCAGCCAAGTCTTGGCGGGCCGCGGGGAGCTGTTTTTT
CDR3: CASSQVLAGRGELFF
V: TRBV4-1
size: -
J: TRBJ2-2
D: -

DNA: TGTGCCAGCAGCTTAGTTGTAGGGGGCACTGAAGCTTTCTTT
CDR3: CASSLVVGGTEAFF
V: TRBV7-2
size: -
J: TRBJ1-1
D: -

DNA: TGCGCCAGCAGCCCGGAAAACAGGGGTTATGGCTACACCTTC
CDR3: CASSPENRGYGYTF
V: TRBV4-1
size: -
J: TRBJ1-2
D: TRBD1

DNA: TGTGCCAGCAGGCCCGGGACTAGCAGCGATGAGCAGTTCTTC
CDR3: CASRPGTSSDEQFF
V: TRBV6-4
size: few
J: TRBJ2-1
D: TRBD2

DNA: TGTGCCAGCAGCCAACTCGATACTGGGACTAGTCGACCCTACGAGCAGTACTTC
CDR3: CASSQLDTGTSRPYEQYF
V: TRBV14
size: once
J: TRBJ2-7
D: TRBD2

DNA: TGTGCCAGCAGTTACGACAGGGGGTCCTACAATGAGCAGTTCTTC
CDR3: CASSYDRGSYNEQFF
V: TRBV6-6
size: -
J: TRBJ2-1
D: TRBD1

DNA: TGTGCCAGCAGCCCAAAAGCGGGGGCCGGGGAGCTGTTTTTT
CDR3: CASSPKAGAGELFF
V: TRBV14
size: few
J: TRBJ2-2
D: TRBD2

DNA: TGCGCCAGCAGCTGGGCGGGAGGGTCGTCCTACGAGCAGTACTTC
CDR3: CASSWAGGSSYEQYF
V: TRBV5-1
size: few
J: TRBJ2-7
D: TRBD2

DNA: TGTGCCAGCAGTTCCGCCGGGACAGGTATCAATGAGCAGTTCTTC
CDR3: CASSSAGTGINEQFF
V: TRBV28
size: -
J: TRBJ2-1
D: TRBD1

DNA: TGTGCCAGCAGCCCTCTCAGCGGTCAGGCGACCCAGTACTTC
CDR3: CASSPLSGQATQYF
V: TRBV5-4
size: once
J: TRBJ2-5
D: -

DNA: TGTGCCTGGCTAGGGGGCCTACAAGAGACCCAGTACTTC
CDR3: CAWLGGLQETQYF
V: TRBV30
size: -
J: TRBJ2-5
D: TRBD1

DNA: TGTGCCACCAGCGTGCGAAGGGGAACTCACCAAGAGACCCAGTACTTC
CDR3: CATSVRRGTHQETQYF
V: TRBV15
size: -
J: TRBJ2-5
D: -

DNA: TGTGCCAGCAGCTCGCCGGGACTAGCGGGGGTCAATGAGCAGTTCTTC
CDR3: CASSSPGLAGVNEQFF
V: TRBV7-3
size: once
J: TRBJ2-1
D: TRBD2

DNA: TGCGCCAGCAGCCAAGATCGAACTAGCGGGAGGGACGGGGAGCTGTTTTTT
CDR3: CASSQDRTSGRDGELFF
V: TRBV4-1
size: -
J: TRBJ2-2
D: TRBD2

DNA: TGTGCCAGCAGTTCCCCGGGGACAGATACGCAGTATTTT
CDR3: CASSSPGTDTQYF
V: TRBV6-1
size: -
J: TRBJ2-3
D: -

DNA: TGCAGCGTCCGCGACAGGGGGCCCTCTGGGGCCAACGTCCTGACTTTC
CDR3: CSVRDRGPSGANVLTF
V: TRBV29-1
size: once
J: TRBJ2-6
D: TRBD1

DNA: TGTGCCAGCAGCTTACAGGGTGCCGGAAACACCATATATTTT
CDR3: CASSLQGAGNTIYF
V: TRBV7-9
size: -
J: TRBJ1-3
D: -

DNA: TGTGCCAGCAGTCCAGGACAGGGTCTTCAAGAGACCCAGTACTTC
CDR3: CASSPGQGLQETQYF
V: TRBV6-5
size: -
J: TRBJ2-5
D: TRBD1

DNA: TGTGCCAGCAGCTTAAGACAGAGTGGGGCCAACGTCCTGACTTTC
CDR3: CASSLRQSGANVLTF
V: TRBV11-1
size: -
J: TRBJ2-6
D: -